These 23 T cell receptor beta chains were all obtained from the same sample, sequenced in a study of T cells in localized non-small cell lung cancer. Here immunoSEQ multiplex PCR was the method, and the copy in TCRdb shows in-frame clones only, minus some. This sample has around 130,000 clones, with 80% to 90% found just once. The material was peripheral blood, obtained before any cancer treatment. All receptors derive from a female donor at least 60 years old with stage I lung adenocarcinoma.

This sequence joins TRBV10-1 and TRBJ2-4; 7 bases agree with TRBD1. Germline V gene data show CDR1 as WNHNN and CDR2 as SYGVQD (reference sequence). The CDR3 runs 12 residues. Unmatched junction bases numbered 9, after V lost 10 bases and J lost 9 bases. The CDR3 here is CATSTGSGIQYF. CDR3 DNA sequence: TGCGCCACCTCGACAGGGTCTGGCATTCAGTACTTC.

J is TRBJ2-7 and V is TRBV28; no firm D call. There are 12 residues in the CDR3. Trimming pared 6 bases from V and 2 bases from J, leaving 8 bases between. Germline V lookup: CDR1 MDHEN, CDR2 SYDVKM. The CDR3 sequence is CASSPDPYEQYF. The CDR3, as DNA: TGTGCCAGCAGCCCCGACCCCTACGAGCAGTACTTC.

The chain has TRBV6-1 and TRBJ2-3; D is possibly TRBD2 (5 bases). The length of the CDR3 is 15 residues. Trimming removed 3 bases at V and 2 bases at J, with 12 bases between. Looked up from germline, CDR1 is MNHNS and CDR2 is SASEGT. The chain's CDR3 is CASSDRGWNTDTQYF. The CDR3 nucleotides are TGTGCCAGCAGTGACCGGGGATGGAACACAGATACGCAGTATTTT.

This chain links TRBV5-1 with TRBJ2-7; TRBD2 matches 16 bases. V lost 4 bases, J lost 6 bases, and 13 bases stayed unmatched. This CDR3 region has 18 residues. Germline CDR1 reads SGHRS; CDR2 reads YFSETQ. CDR3 sequence: CASSPLPGLAGGPGEQYF. The CDR3 region has the DNA TGCGCCAGCAGCCCGTTACCGGGACTAGCGGGAGGGCCCGGCGAGCAGTACTTC. The complete variable domain, with remaining parts taken from reference TRBV5-1 and TRBJ2-7, reads KAGVTQTPRYLIKTRGQQVTLSCSPISGHRSVSWYQQTPGQGLQFLFEYFSETQRNKGNFPGRFSGRQFSNSRSEMNVSTLELGDSALYLCASSPLPGLAGGPGEQYFGPGTRLTVT.

The V call is TRBV2, the J call TRBJ2-7; 14 nucleotides line up with TRBD2. The V segment lost 1 base and the J segment 7 bases; nucleotides outside the gene matches: 3. This CDR3 is built from 15 residues. Germline V gene sequence: CDR1 SNHLY, CDR2 FYNNEI. This CDR3 is CASSEVGLAGGEQYF. In DNA form, the CDR3 reads TGTGCCAGCAGTGAAGTAGGACTAGCGGGGGGTGAGCAGTACTTC.

The chain combines TRBV18 with TRBJ2-5; 7 bases line up with TRBD1. Matching the DNA end better, TRBJ2-7 makes the J call doubtful. This CDR3 region has 15 residues. CDR1 and CDR2 (germline): KGHSH, LQKENI. This CDR3 reads CASSPLQGEAHEQYF. CDR3 bases: TGTGCCAGCTCACCACTTCAGGGGGAAGCGCACGAGCAGTACTTC.

The V call is TRBV7-6, the J call TRBJ2-7; TRBD1 agrees at 9 bases. The CDR3 length is 15 residues. J was trimmed by 5 bases and V by 5 bases; bases with no gene match: 10. The germline V gene has CDR1 SGHVS and CDR2 FNYEAQ. CDR3 nucleotide sequence: TGTGCCAGCAGCCCTGAGGGGACAGGGTTCAACGAGCAGTACTTC. Protein product: CASSPEGTGFNEQYF.

This chain connects TRBV11-3 to TRBJ2-2, with 10 bases aligning to TRBD1. This CDR3 has 17 residues. J was trimmed by 3 bases and V by 5 bases; bases with no gene match: 9. Germline CDR1 reads SGHNT; CDR2 reads YENEEA. CDR3 nucleotides: TGTGCCAGCAGCCCCACCAGGACAGGGGGTGACACCGGGGAGCTGTTTTTT. This translates into CASSPTRTGGDTGELFF.

CDR3 sequence: CASSSLVGVYTEAFF. The CDR3 nucleotides read TGTGCCAGCAGCTCTCTCGTCGGGGTATACACTGAAGCTTTCTTT. The chain joins TRBV11-2 to TRBJ1-1, with D unresolved. This CDR3 is 15 amino acids long. V lost 4 bases, J lost 3 bases, and 15 bases lay in between. Germline CDR1 and CDR2: SGHAT and FQNNGV.

The rearrangement links TRBV28 to TRBJ2-1; 7 bases agree with TRBD2. Trimming at V came to 8 bases and at J to 6 bases, leaving 13 bases not matched to a gene. The CDR3 sequence is 15 residues long. The germline gives CDR1 MDHEN, CDR2 SYDVKM. CDR3 amino acids: CASSWGGRRINEQFF. The CDR3 nucleotides read TGTGCCAGCTCGTGGGGCGGGAGAAGAATCAATGAGCAGTTCTTC.

Written as DNA, the CDR3 is TGTGCCAGCACACGGCTTAATGAGCAGTTCTTC. It specifies CASTRLNEQFF. V is TRBV28 and J is TRBJ2-1, with D unresolved. This CDR3 comprises 11 residues. The V gene's germline CDR1 is MDHEN and CDR2 SYDVKM. Trimming pared 7 bases from V and 7 bases from J, leaving 8 bases between. Complete variable domain (other parts from reference TRBV28 and TRBJ2-1): DVKVTQSSRYLVKRTGEKVFLECVQDMDHENMFWYRQDPGLGLRLIYFSYDVKMKEKGDIPEGYSVSREKKERFSLILESASTNQTSMYLCASTRLNEQFFGPGTRLTVL.

This chain joins TRBV2 and TRBJ1-4; 9 bases map to TRBD1. The CDR3 loop spans 15 amino acids. Losses at the gene ends were 8 bases for V and 0 bases for J; bases not matched to a gene: 4. Germline assignment: CDR1 SNHLY and CDR2 FYNNEI. The CDR3 coding sequence is TGTGCCAGCGTGGACAGGGGTGCAACTAATGAAAAACTGTTTTTT. This gives the protein CASVDRGATNEKLFF.

The chain combines TRBV7-9 with TRBJ2-2; 7 bases are shared with TRBD1. V trimming: 5 bases; J trimming: 4 bases; junction bases outside the gene matches: 10. The CDR3 is 16 residues long. Germline CDR1 is SEHNR and CDR2 is FQNEAQ (reference sequence). As DNA, the CDR3 is TGTGCCAGCAGCATGGATCCCGGGACAGTCACCGGGGAGCTGTTTTTT. This gives the protein CASSMDPGTVTGELFF.

V usage is TRBV29-1 and J usage is TRBJ1-2, with D unclear. This CDR3 region has 12 residues. V was clipped by 4 bases and J by 4 bases, with 10 bases between them. Germline loops: CDR1 SQVTM, CDR2 ANQGSEA. The CDR3 spells CSVAQNSYGYTF. The CDR3 nucleotides read TGCAGCGTTGCACAGAACTCCTATGGCTACACCTTC.

CDR3: CASAFKLGLAGVSDTQYF. The CDR3 bases are TGTGCTAGTGCGTTTAAACTCGGACTAGCGGGAGTTTCAGATACGCAGTATTTT. This chain joins TRBV12-5 and TRBJ2-3, with 13 bases aligning to TRBD2. The CDR3 length is 18 residues. V was pared by 7 bases and J by 4 bases, with 14 bases of the junction left unmatched. CDR1 is LGHNT, CDR2 FRNRAP, per germline. The whole variable domain, remainder taken from reference TRBV12-5 and TRBJ2-3, is DARVTQTPRHKVTEMGQEVTMRCQPILGHNTVFWYRQTMMQGLELLAYFRNRAPLDDSGMPKDRFSAEMPDATLATLKIQPSEPRDSAVYFCASAFKLGLAGVSDTQYFGPGTRLTVL.

The chain couples TRBV29-1 to TRBJ1-2, with 7 bases fitting TRBD1. The CDR3 spans 14 residues. CDR1 SQVTM and CDR2 ANQGSEA come from the germline V gene. J was trimmed by 4 bases and V by 6 bases; bases with no gene match: 11. The CDR3 nucleotides are TGCAGCGTCCAACCGACAGGGAGGAGCTATGGCTACACCTTC. Its translation: CSVQPTGRSYGYTF.

This clone came up once. The chain has TRBV7-6 and TRBJ2-5, with D perhaps matching TRBD1 (6 bases). Germline V gives CDR1 SGHVS, CDR2 FNYEAQ. This CDR3 contains 12 residues. The V end lost 9 bases, the J end lost 14 bases, and 22 bases lay between the germline ends. The CDR3 here is CASSLGRTVIYF. CDR3 DNA: TGTGCCAGTTCTCTTGGAAGGACAGTTATTTACTTC.

This chain joins TRBV11-3 and TRBJ2-5; 8 nucleotides match TRBD1. CDR1 and CDR2 from the germline V gene are SGHNT and YENEEA. This CDR3 spans 14 amino acids. Trimming removed 5 bases from V and 3 bases from J; junction bases left unmatched: 5. The CDR3 DNA sequence: TGTGCCAGCAGCCAGGGACAGGAAAAAGAGACCCAGTACTTC. It yields the protein CASSQGQEKETQYF.

The chain combines TRBV11-2 with TRBJ2-7, with no clear D. The V gene lost 0 bases and the J gene lost 5 bases, with 11 bases spanning the gap. The CDR3 has 14 residues. Germline loops: CDR1 SGHAT, CDR2 FQNNGV. CDR3 nucleotides: TGTGCCAGCAGCTTAGACCCTCCGGGCCACGAGCAGTACTTC. Its protein product is CASSLDPPGHEQYF.

The chain uses TRBV28 and TRBJ2-2, with 9 bases fitting TRBD1. Germline V lookup: CDR1 MDHEN, CDR2 SYDVKM. The CDR3 runs 18 residues. The V gene end was trimmed by 3 bases and the J gene end by 3 bases; junction bases not matched to a gene: 11. The CDR3 nucleotides are TGTGCCAGCAGTTTGTTGGGACAGGGTGCGATGGACACCGGGGAGCTGTTTTTT. Its translation: CASSLLGQGAMDTGELFF.

This clone was seen a single time. This sequence joins TRBV9 and TRBJ2-1; TRBD2 aligns across 10 bases. The CDR3 runs to 17 residues. The V segment lost 4 bases and the J segment 3 bases; nucleotides outside the gene matches: 10. Looked up from germline, CDR1 is SGDLS and CDR2 is YYNGEE. CDR3 bases: TGTGCCAGCAGCCTTACCGCTAGCGGGAGTAACTACAATGAGCAGTTCTTC. The encoded protein is CASSLTASGSNYNEQFF.

The chain uses TRBV4-1 and TRBJ1-1, with a tentative D call TRBD1 (6 bases). Germline V gene data show CDR1 as MGHRA and CDR2 as YSYEKL. This CDR3 has 16 residues. The V gene lost 0 bases and the J gene lost 8 bases, with 19 bases spanning the gap. CDR3 DNA: TGCGCCAGCAGCCAAGAAAATTTAGGGGGAAGGCGGGAAGCTTTCTTT. It specifies CASSQENLGGRREAFF.

The chain is built from TRBV6-6 and TRBJ2-3, with 7 bases identical to TRBD2. The CDR3 sequence is 13 residues long. CDR1 and CDR2 from the germline V gene are MNHNY and SVGAGI (reference sequence). With V trimmed by 6 bases and J by 7 bases, 7 bases remained unmatched. The CDR3 DNA reads as TGTGCCAGCAGAGGCGGGAGTATGAATACGCAGTATTTT. This gives the protein CASRGGSMNTQYF.